Sequencing of this T cell receptor beta chain was carried out in a study of cytomegalovirus exposure and HLA in healthy donors. Whole-study context: From HLA-typed donors, an early data release held approximately 85 million unique TCRs. Study-wide points: 164 TCR beta chains were listed as cytomegalovirus-associated. It emerged from a later analysis that several of the most significant clusters appeared to be linked to common viral pathogens.

This PCR relied on a set of 60 Vbeta primers and 13 Jbeta primers. Sequenced by immunoSEQ multiplex PCR; TCRdb stores in-frame clones only, minus some. The repertoire holds over 95,000 clones, with 82% as singletons. This CDR3 is 15 amino acids long. CDR1 is MDHEN and CDR2 is SYDVKM in the germline V gene. Trimming at V came to 4 bases and at J to 8 bases, leaving 9 bases not matched to a gene. For this clone: Antigen specificity is unknown.

Sequencing input: PBMCs. The V and J genes are TRBV28 and TRBJ2-1; TRBD1 matches 9 bases. This receptor was taken from a woman aged 18-29 years in good health and CMV-seronegative. CDR3 in DNA: TGTGCCAGCAGTTACCCCGGGACAGGGAACCATGAGCAGTTCTTC. Translation gives CASSYPGTGNHEQFF.